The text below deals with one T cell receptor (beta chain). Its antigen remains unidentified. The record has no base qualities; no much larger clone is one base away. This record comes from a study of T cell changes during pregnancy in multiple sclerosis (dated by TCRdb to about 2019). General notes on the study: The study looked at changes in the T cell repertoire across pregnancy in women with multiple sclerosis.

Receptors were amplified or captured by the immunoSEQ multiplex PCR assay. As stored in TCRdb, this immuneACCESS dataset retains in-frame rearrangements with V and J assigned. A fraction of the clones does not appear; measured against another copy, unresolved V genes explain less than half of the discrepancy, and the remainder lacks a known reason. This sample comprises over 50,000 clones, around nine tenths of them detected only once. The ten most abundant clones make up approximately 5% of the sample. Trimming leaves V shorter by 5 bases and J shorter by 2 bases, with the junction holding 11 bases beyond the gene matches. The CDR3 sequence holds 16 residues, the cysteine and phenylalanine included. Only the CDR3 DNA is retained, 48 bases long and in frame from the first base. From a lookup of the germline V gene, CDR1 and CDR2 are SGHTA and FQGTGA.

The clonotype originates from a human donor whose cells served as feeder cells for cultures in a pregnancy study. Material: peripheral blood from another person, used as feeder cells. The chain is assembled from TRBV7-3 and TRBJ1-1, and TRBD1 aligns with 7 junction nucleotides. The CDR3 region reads CASSLIQGLGNTEAFF. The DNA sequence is TGTGCCAGCAGCCTAATACAGGGGCTGGGAAACACTGAAGCTTTCTTT.